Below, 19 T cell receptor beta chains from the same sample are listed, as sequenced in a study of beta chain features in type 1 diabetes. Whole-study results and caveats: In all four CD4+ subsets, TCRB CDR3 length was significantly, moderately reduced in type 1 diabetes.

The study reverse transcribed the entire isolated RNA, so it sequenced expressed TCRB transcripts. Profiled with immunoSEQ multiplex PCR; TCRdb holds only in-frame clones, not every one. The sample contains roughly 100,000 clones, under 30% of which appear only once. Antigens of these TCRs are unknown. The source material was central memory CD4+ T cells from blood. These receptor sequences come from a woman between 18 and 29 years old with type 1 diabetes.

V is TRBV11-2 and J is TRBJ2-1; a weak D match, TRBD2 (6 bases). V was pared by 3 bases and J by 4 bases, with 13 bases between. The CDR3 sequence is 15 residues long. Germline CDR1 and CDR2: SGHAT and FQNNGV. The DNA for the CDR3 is TGTGCCAGCAGCTTGGAGGGACCTATTTACAATGAGCAGTTCTTC. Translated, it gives CASSLEGPIYNEQFF.

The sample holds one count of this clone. CDR3 region: CASTGQGAGDTQYF. CDR3 nucleotide sequence: TGTGCCAGCACGGGACAGGGGGCCGGAGATACGCAGTATTTT. This sequence joins TRBV2 and TRBJ2-3; 12 bases match TRBD1. CDR1 SNHLY and CDR2 FYNNEI come from the germline V gene. This CDR3 is 14 amino acids long. Trimming at V came to 7 bases and at J to 5 bases, leaving 4 bases not matched to a gene.

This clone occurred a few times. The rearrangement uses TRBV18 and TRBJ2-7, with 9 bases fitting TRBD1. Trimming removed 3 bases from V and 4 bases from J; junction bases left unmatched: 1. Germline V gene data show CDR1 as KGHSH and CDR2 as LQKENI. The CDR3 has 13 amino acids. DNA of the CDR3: TGTGCCAGCTCACCCGGGACAGGGTACGAGCAGTACGTC. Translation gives CASSPGTGYEQYV.

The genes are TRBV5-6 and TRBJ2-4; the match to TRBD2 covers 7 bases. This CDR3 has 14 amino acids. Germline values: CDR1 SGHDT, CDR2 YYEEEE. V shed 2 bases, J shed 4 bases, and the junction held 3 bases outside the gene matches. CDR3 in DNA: TGTGCCAGCAGCTTTGCGGGAGTAAAAAACATTCAGTACTTC. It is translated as CASSFAGVKNIQYF.

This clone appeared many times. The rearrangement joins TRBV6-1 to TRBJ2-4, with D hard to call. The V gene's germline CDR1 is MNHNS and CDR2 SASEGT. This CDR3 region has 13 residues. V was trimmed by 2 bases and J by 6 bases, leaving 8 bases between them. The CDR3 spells CASSESYGNIQYF. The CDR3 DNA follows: TGTGCCAGCAGTGAAAGTTACGGAAACATTCAGTACTTC.

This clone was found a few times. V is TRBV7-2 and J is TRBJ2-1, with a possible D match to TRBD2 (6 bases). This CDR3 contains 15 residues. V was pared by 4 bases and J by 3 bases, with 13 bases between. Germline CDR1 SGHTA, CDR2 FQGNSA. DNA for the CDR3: TGTGCCAGCAGCTCGGCGGGGACTTACTACAATGAGCAGTTCTTC. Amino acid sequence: CASSSAGTYYNEQFF.

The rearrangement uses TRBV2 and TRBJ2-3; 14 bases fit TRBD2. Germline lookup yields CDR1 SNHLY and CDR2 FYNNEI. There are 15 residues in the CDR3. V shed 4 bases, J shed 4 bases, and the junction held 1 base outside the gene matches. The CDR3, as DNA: TGTGCCAGCAGTGTGACTAGCGGGAGGGCAGATACGCAGTATTTT. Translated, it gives CASSVTSGRADTQYF.

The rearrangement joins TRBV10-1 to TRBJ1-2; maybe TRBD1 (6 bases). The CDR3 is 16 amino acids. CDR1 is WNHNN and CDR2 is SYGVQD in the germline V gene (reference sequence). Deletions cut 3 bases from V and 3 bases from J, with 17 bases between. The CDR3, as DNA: TGCGCCAGCAGTGAAGAAAGAAGGGGGAGGGACTATGGCTACACCTTC. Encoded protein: CASSEERRGRDYGYTF.

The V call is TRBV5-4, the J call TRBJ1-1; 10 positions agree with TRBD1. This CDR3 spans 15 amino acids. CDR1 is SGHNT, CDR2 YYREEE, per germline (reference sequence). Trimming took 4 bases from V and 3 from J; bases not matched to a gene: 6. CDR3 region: CASSIRDRGDTEAFF. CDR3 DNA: TGTGCCAGCAGCATCCGGGACAGGGGAGACACTGAAGCTTTCTTT.

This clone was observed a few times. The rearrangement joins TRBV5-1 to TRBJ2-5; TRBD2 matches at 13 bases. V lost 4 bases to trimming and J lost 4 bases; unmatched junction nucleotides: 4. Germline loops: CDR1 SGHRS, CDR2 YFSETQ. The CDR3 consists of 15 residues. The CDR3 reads CASSAGLAGLETQYF. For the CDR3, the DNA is TGCGCCAGCAGCGCGGGACTAGCGGGACTAGAGACCCAGTACTTC.

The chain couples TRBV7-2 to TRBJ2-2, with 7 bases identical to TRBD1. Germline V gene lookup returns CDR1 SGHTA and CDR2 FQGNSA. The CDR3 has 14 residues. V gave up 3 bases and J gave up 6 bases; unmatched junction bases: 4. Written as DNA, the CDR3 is TGTGCCAGCAGCTTTACAGGGGCGCCCGGGGAGCTGTTTTTT. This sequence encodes CASSFTGAPGELFF.

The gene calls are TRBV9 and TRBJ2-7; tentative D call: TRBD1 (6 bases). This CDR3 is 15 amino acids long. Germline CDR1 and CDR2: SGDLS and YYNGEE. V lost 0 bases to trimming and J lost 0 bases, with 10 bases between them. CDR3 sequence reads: CASSVGPGDSYEQYF. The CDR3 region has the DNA TGTGCCAGCAGCGTAGGTCCAGGGGACTCCTACGAGCAGTACTTC.

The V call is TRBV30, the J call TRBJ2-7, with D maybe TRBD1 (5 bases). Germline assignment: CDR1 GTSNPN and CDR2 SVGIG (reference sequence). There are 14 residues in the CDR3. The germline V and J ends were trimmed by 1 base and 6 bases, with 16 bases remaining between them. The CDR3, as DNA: TGTGCCTGGAGTGCTTCAGGGTTCTCGCCCGAGCAGTACGTC. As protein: CAWSASGFSPEQYV.

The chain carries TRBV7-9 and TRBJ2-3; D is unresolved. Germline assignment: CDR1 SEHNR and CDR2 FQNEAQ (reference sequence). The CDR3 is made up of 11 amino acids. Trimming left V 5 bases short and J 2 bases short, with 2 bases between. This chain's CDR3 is CASSLTDTQYF. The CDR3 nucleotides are TGTGCCAGCAGCCTCACAGATACGCAGTATTTT.

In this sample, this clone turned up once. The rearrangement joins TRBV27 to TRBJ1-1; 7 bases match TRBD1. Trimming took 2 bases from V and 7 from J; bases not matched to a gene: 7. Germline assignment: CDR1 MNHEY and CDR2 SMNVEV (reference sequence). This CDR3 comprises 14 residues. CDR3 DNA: TGTGCCAGCAGTTTACGTCAGACAGGGCATGAAGCTTTCTTT. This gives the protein CASSLRQTGHEAFF.

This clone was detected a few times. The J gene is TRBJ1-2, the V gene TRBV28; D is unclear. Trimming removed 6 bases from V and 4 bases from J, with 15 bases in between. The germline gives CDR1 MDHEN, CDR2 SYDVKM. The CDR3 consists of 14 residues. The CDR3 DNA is TGTGCCAGCAGCCCTCCGGTGCGGGGCTATGGCTACACCTTC. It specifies CASSPPVRGYGYTF.

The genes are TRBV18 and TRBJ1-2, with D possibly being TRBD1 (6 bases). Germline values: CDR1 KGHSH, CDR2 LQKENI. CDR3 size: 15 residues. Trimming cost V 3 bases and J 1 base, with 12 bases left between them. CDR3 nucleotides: TGTGCCAGCTCACCTGGACAGTCTAGTAACTATGGCTACACCTTC. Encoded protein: CASSPGQSSNYGYTF.

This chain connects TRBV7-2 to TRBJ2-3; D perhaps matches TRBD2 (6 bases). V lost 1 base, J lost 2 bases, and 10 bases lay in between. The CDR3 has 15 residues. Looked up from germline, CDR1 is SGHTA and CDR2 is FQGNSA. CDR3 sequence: CASSLVAGTTDTQYF. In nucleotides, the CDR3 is TGTGCCAGCAGCTTAGTTGCGGGAACCACAGATACGCAGTATTTT.

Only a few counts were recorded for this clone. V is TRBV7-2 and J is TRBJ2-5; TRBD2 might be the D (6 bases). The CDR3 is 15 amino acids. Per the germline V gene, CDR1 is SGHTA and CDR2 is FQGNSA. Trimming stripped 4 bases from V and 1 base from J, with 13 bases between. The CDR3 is CASSWDFLTQETQYF. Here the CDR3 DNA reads TGTGCCAGCAGCTGGGACTTCCTGACCCAAGAGACCCAGTACTTC.